This T cell receptor (beta chain) was sequenced during a study of blood T cell repertoires in COVID-19. Across the whole study: Specimens from acute and convalescent COVID-19 originated in the United States, Italy and Spain.

Here immunoSEQ multiplex PCR was the method, and the copy in TCRdb shows in-frame clones only, minus some. The sample holds over 100,000 clones, roughly 89% seen once. In Seattle, patients joined the study during active infection and were tracked longitudinally. The clonotype comes from a man aged 55 to 70 with COVID-19, enrolled during active disease. The material sequenced was peripheral blood.

CDR3 sequence (DNA): TGTGCCAGCAGTTACGGAGGGAACGGCTACACCTTC. This gives the protein CASSYGGNGYTF. The gene calls are TRBV6-5 and TRBJ1-2, with D hard to call. The CDR3 runs 12 residues. Germline values: CDR1 MNHEY, CDR2 SVGAGI. With 2 bases removed from V and 8 bases from J, the gap between germline ends came to 9 bases.